This is a list of T cell receptor beta chains from one sample in a study of blood T cell repertoires in COVID-19. Method: immunoSEQ multiplex PCR; TCRdb's copy keeps in-frame clones and lacks some. The sample lists over 200,000 clones, roughly nine tenths seen once, with 0.82% in the top ten. Input material: peripheral blood. All receptors derive from a man in his sixties with COVID-19, enrolled during active disease. The CDR3 runs from the conserved cysteine through the conserved F or W. Each record gives: clone size, J gene, D gene, V gene, CDR3 DNA, CDR3 protein. A D gene is named only where the DNA matches it firmly. Not every row has a clone size; where given, it reads once, few, many or a size class.

few TRBJ1-4 TRBD1 TRBV27 TGTGCCAGCAGCCCCGGACAGGGGCGATTTGAAAAACTGTTTTTT CASSPGQGRFEKLFF
- TRBJ2-1 TRBD2 TRBV12-5 TGTGCTAGTGCTCTAACTAGCGTAGTGAGGTCCTACAATGAGCAGTTCTTC CASALTSVVRSYNEQFF
once TRBJ2-3 TRBD2 TRBV3-1/TRBV3-2 TGTGCCAGCAGCCTACGGTACTTTAGCGGGGGGGGTAGCACAGATACGCAGTATTTT CASSLRYFSGGGSTDTQYF
- TRBJ1-1 - TRBV24-1 TGTGCCACCAGTGATTCGGCGGGTACTGAAGCTTTCTTT CATSDSAGTEAFF
- TRBJ2-5 TRBD2 TRBV4-2 TGTGCCAGCAGCCTAAACAAGCTAGTAGCGGGACAAGAGACCCAGTACTTC CASSLNKLVAGQETQYF
- TRBJ1-4 - TRBV27 TGTGCCTCCAGCAGAGGTGGGTTGGATGAAAAACTGTTTTTT CASSRGGLDEKLFF
- TRBJ1-2 - TRBV5-4 TGTGCCAGCAGCTTGGCCGTAGGGGGAACGAGCTATGGCTACACCTTC CASSLAVGGTSYGYTF
- TRBJ2-3 TRBD2 TRBV5-5 TGTGCCAGCAGCTTCATAGCGGGGGGCCTCACAGATACGCAGTATTTT CASSFIAGGLTDTQYF
- TRBJ1-1 - TRBV18 TGTGCCAGCTCACCACTATTGAACACTGAAGCTTTCTTT CASSPLLNTEAFF
- TRBJ2-2 - TRBV3-1/TRBV3-2 TGTGCCAGCAGCCCCTCCGTCGGTAGCTCCTTAGTCGGGGAGCTGTTTTTT CASSPSVGSSLVGELFF
- TRBJ1-2 TRBD1 TRBV9 TGTGCCAGCAGCGTAGAGTTTGCAGGGGGCATCTCCGGCTACACCTTC CASSVEFAGGISGYTF